This T cell receptor (beta chain) was recorded in a study of CD8 T cells in ankylosing spondylitis. TCRdb called the 5' RACE reads again in MiXCR, with one record for every CDR3 protein. This sample yields around 390,000 distinct CDR3 sequences, of which 20% to 25% are seen a single time; approximately 15% belongs to the top ten. CDR1 and CDR2 (germline): ENHRY, SYGVKD. After removal of 5 bases from V and 4 bases from J, the junction contained 2 bases not matched to a gene. This CDR3 comprises 14 residues. The sample holds a few counts of this clonotype. The antigen remains undetermined. Study-level results: Seemingly characteristic of ankylosing spondylitis blood was a TCR beta motif consisting of about 8 highly homologous variants.

This sequence originates from a male donor with ankylosing spondylitis. The chain couples TRBV10-3 to TRBJ2-5; 12 bases agree with TRBD1. Sequenced material: blood, either unsorted or a sorted T cell fraction (not recorded which). This CDR3 is CAISSGQGAETQYF. As DNA, the CDR3 is TGTGCCATCAGTTCGGGACAGGGGGCAGAGACCCAGTACTTC.